This passage covers 13 T cell receptor beta chains from one sample sequenced in a study of metastatic and nonmetastatic thyroid tumors. No treatment had been given to any patient before thyroid surgery. TCRdb reanalyzed the PCR reads with MiXCR. The repertoire holds fewer than 15,000 clones, over 9.5% seen once, with about 14% in the top ten. The specimen was blood. These TCRs come from a female donor with papillary thyroid cancer or a benign thyroid nodule (not recorded which). Some clones in this sample may be carry-over from other donors' samples.

This clone has a count of ten or more. The V gene is TRBV6-4, the J gene TRBJ2-2, with TRBD2 as a possible D gene (6 bases). The CDR3 is made up of 15 amino acids. The V gene's germline CDR1 is MRHNA and CDR2 SNTAGT. V lost 4 bases and J 3 bases, leaving 12 bases between the germline ends. The CDR3 region is CASSARGIDTGELFF. The CDR3 nucleotides read TGTGCCAGCAGTGCCCGGGGGATCGACACCGGGGAGCTGTTTTTT.

This clone was recorded at least ten times. The gene calls are TRBV9 and TRBJ1-2; no reliable D call. The V gene's germline CDR1 is SGDLS and CDR2 YYNGEE. V dropped 4 bases and J dropped 0 bases, with 16 bases sitting between them. This CDR3 has 16 residues. The CDR3 DNA follows: TGTGCCAGCAGCCCTCTTCTCGGGAACCCTAACTATGGCTACACCTTC. As protein: CASSPLLGNPNYGYTF.

This clone was picked up many times. The rearrangement links TRBV9 to TRBJ1-1; D not certain. Deletions cut 0 bases from V and 0 bases from J, with 6 bases between. CDR1 and CDR2 from the germline V gene are SGDLS and YYNGEE. CDR3 size: 14 residues. CDR3 nucleotides: TGTGCCAGCAGCGTAGCAAGTTTGAACACTGAAGCTTTCTTT. This gives the protein CASSVASLNTEAFF.

Judged by abundance, this clone is medium-sized. The chain recombines TRBV15 with TRBJ1-2, with 8 bases aligning to TRBD1. V lost 6 bases, J lost 4 bases, and 16 bases stayed unmatched. The germline V gene has CDR1 LNHNV and CDR2 YYDKDF (reference sequence). This CDR3 comprises 17 residues. DNA for the CDR3: TGTGCCACCAGTACCTCCGGTGTACAGGGGGTCACCTATGGCTACACCTTC. Translating it yields CATSTSGVQGVTYGYTF.

This clone qualifies as medium-sized. This chain uses TRBV6-5 with TRBJ1-1; a weak D match, TRBD1 (6 bases). The CDR3 runs 15 residues. V dropped 0 bases and J dropped 6 bases, with 14 bases sitting between them. Germline V CDR1 and CDR2: MNHEY, SVGAGI. The CDR3 protein is CASSYSGGDSSEAFF. As DNA, the CDR3 is TGTGCCAGCAGTTACTCCGGGGGCGATAGTTCTGAAGCTTTCTTT.

With regard to this clone: Sequence at one end of the junction differs from germline and may be a read error. Other DNA sequences of this sample code for an identical CDR3. V and J are TRBV11-1 and TRBJ1-2; weak D call: TRBD1 (6 bases). CDR3 size: 16 residues. Germline V gene lookup returns CDR1 SGHAT and CDR2 FQDESV (reference sequence). The CDR3 reads CASSLAQGRGAQGYTF. CDR3 nucleotides: TGTGCCAGCAGCTTGGCACAGGGAAGGGGTGCTCAGGGCTACACATTC.

The table lists this clone with many counts. The chain employs TRBV12-3 or TRBV12-4 and TRBJ2-1; 10 bases are shared with TRBD2. This CDR3 contains 18 residues. V lost 5 bases to trimming and J lost 2 bases; unmatched junction nucleotides: 12. CDR3 residues: CASSHSWTSGETYNEQFF. CDR3 bases: TGTGCCAGCAGTCACAGCTGGACTAGCGGAGAAACCTACAATGAGCAGTTCTTC.

This clone was counted many times. The chain combines TRBV7-9 with TRBJ2-7; D is possibly TRBD2 (6 bases). V dropped 7 bases and J dropped 0 bases, with 13 bases sitting between them. Germline-derived CDR1 and CDR2 are SEHNR and FQNEAQ (reference sequence). There are 14 residues in the CDR3. The CDR3 DNA reads as TGTGCCAGCACCAGGGAGGAGGGCTCCTACGAGCAGTACTTC. It yields the protein CASTREEGSYEQYF.

This clone has ten or more counts. The genes are TRBV11-3 and TRBJ2-1, with TRBD1 as a possible D gene (6 bases). The CDR3 is made up of 13 amino acids. Trimming stripped 1 base from V and 9 bases from J, with 10 bases between. The V gene's germline CDR1 is SGHNT and CDR2 YENEEA. DNA for the CDR3: TGTGCCAGCAGCTTAGGGGGGCCTAGTGAGCAGTTCTTC. Its translation: CASSLGGPSEQFF.

This clone turned up a few times. The chain uses TRBV6-1 and TRBJ2-1; TRBD2 matches 7 bases. Germline CDR1 and CDR2: MNHNS and SASEGT. The junction had 6 bases not matched to a gene; V was cut back by 6 bases and J by 4 bases. There are 14 residues in the CDR3. CDR3 bases: TGTGCCAGCAGCAGCGGGAAGGATTACAATGAGCAGTTCTTC. It codes for CASSSGKDYNEQFF.

The rearrangement links TRBV2 to TRBJ1-3; maybe TRBD1 (5 bases). CDR1 and CDR2 from the germline V gene are SNHLY and FYNNEI. The CDR3 contains 17 residues. Trimming removed 3 bases at V and 0 bases at J, with 15 bases between. CDR3 coding DNA: TGTGCCAGCAGTGACCTCTTACGGGACCTCTCTGGAAACACCATATATTTT. This translates into CASSDLLRDLSGNTIYF.

The chain carries TRBV10-1 and TRBJ2-2; 8 bases are shared with TRBD2. CDR1 is WNHNN, CDR2 SYGVQD, per germline (reference sequence). The CDR3 loop spans 15 amino acids. With V trimmed by 4 bases and J by 5 bases, 6 bases remained unmatched. The CDR3, as DNA: TGCGCCAGCAGTGTGAGCGGGAGTGGTACCGGGGAGCTGTTTTTT. The encoded protein is CASSVSGSGTGELFF.

This clone was seen only a few times. The final CDR3 position lacks the conserved phenylalanine or tryptophan, pointing to a likely read error. The genes are TRBV12-3 or TRBV12-4 and TRBJ2-3; a weak D match, TRBD2 (6 bases). This CDR3 has 15 amino acids. V dropped 6 bases and J dropped 5 bases, with 18 bases sitting between them. The CDR3: CASSFFSWGGDTQYL. In DNA form, the CDR3 reads TGTGCCAGCAGCTTCTTTAGCTGGGGAGGAGATACGCAGTATCTT.